The 7 T cell receptor beta chains in this list originate from one sample, sequenced in a study of cytomegalovirus exposure and HLA in healthy donors. In the PCR, 60 Vbeta and 13 Jbeta primers were used. Profiled with immunoSEQ multiplex PCR; TCRdb holds only in-frame clones, not every one. The sample shows roughly 200,000 clones, around 87% of them seen only once. The sample comprised PBMCs. The receptors derive from a boy younger than 10 in good health and CMV-seronegative.

The chain uses TRBV4-1 and TRBJ1-3; D call uncertain. This CDR3 has 15 amino acids. Trimming stripped 1 base from V and 1 base from J, with 8 bases between. Germline CDR1 reads MGHRA; CDR2 reads YSYEKL. The CDR3 sequence is CASSQVSGSGNTIYF. The CDR3 nucleotides read TGCGCCAGCAGCCAAGTTTCCGGGTCTGGAAACACCATATATTTT.

The chain combines TRBV6-5 with TRBJ2-1, with 13 bases fitting TRBD2. The trim removed 5 bases at V and 8 bases at J, leaving 6 bases unmatched. Germline V CDR1 and CDR2: MNHEY, SVGAGI. The CDR3 consists of 15 residues. For the CDR3, the DNA is TGTGCCAGCAGTATACTAGCGGGGGGGGGATATGAGCAGTTCTTC. Encoded protein: CASSILAGGGYEQFF.

The chain uses TRBV6-1 and TRBJ2-6, with TRBD1 matching over 9 bases. The CDR3 consists of 17 residues. V shed 3 bases, J shed 0 bases, and the junction held 3 bases outside the gene matches. Germline CDR1 and CDR2: MNHNS and SASEGT. The chain's CDR3 is CASSEGQGNSGANVLTF. As DNA, the CDR3 is TGTGCCAGCAGTGAGGGACAGGGAAACTCTGGGGCCAACGTCCTGACTTTC.

DNA of the CDR3: TGTGCCAGCTCACCTGCGGGGACTCAAGAGACCCAGTACTTC. Protein product: CASSPAGTQETQYF. This chain uses TRBV18 with TRBJ2-5, with D perhaps TRBD2 (6 bases). Deletions cut 3 bases from V and 2 bases from J, with 10 bases between. The CDR3 has 14 amino acids. Germline loops: CDR1 KGHSH, CDR2 LQKENI.

This rearrangement joins TRBV5-4 to TRBJ2-2; weak D call: TRBD1 (6 bases). Trimming pared 0 bases from V and 5 bases from J, leaving 14 bases between. In germline, CDR1 is SGHNT, CDR2 YYREEE (reference sequence). CDR3 length: 16 residues. CDR3 sequence (DNA): TGTGCCAGCAGCTTGGCGGGAAGGGGGTGGACCGGGGAGCTGTTTTTT. Protein: CASSLAGRGWTGELFF.

V is TRBV6-5 and J is TRBJ1-1; 8 bases are a match to TRBD1. The CDR3 is made up of 15 amino acids. Germline V gene sequence: CDR1 MNHEY, CDR2 SVGAGI. The ends lost 6 bases at V and 4 bases at J; junction bases unmatched: 10. The CDR3: CASRLQGEAITEAFF. CDR3 in DNA: TGTGCCAGCAGGTTACAGGGGGAGGCCATCACTGAAGCTTTCTTT.

The chain couples TRBV19 to TRBJ2-5; possibly TRBD2 for D (5 bases). With the DNA end fitting TRBJ2-7 better, the J assignment may be wrong. The germline V gene has CDR1 LNHDA and CDR2 SQIVND (reference sequence). The CDR3 totals 15 residues. The CDR3 bases are TGTGCCAGGAAAGACTGGACTGAATTTCCCTACGAGCAGTACTTC. Amino acid sequence: CARKDWTEFPYEQYF.